The 25 T cell receptor beta chains listed next were all sequenced from one sample in a study of cytomegalovirus exposure and HLA in healthy donors. 60 Vbeta and 13 Jbeta primers were used in PCR. The protocol was immunoSEQ multiplex PCR, while the TCRdb copy is restricted to in-frame clones and leaves out a portion. The repertoire has over 100,000 clones, 60% to 85% of them found once; the top ten carry approximately 1.8%. The sequenced sample consisted of PBMCs. The receptors originated from a female donor in good health and CMV-seropositive.

The chain carries TRBV28 and TRBJ2-6; 11 bases align to TRBD2. CDR3 length: 19 amino acids. The J segment lost 1 base and the V segment lost 5 bases, leaving 10 bases of the junction unmatched. Per the germline V gene, CDR1 is MDHEN and CDR2 is SYDVKM. DNA of the CDR3: TGTGCCAGCAGTCCGAATCCGGGACTAGCGGATTCTGGGGCCAACGTCCTGACTTTC. Amino acid sequence: CASSPNPGLADSGANVLTF.

The chain employs TRBV25-1 and TRBJ2-3; TRBD1 matches at 9 bases. CDR1 is MGHDK, CDR2 SYGVNS, per germline. This CDR3 spans 17 amino acids. V was clipped by 2 bases and J by 6 bases; unmatched bases: 12. The CDR3: CASSETIPGTGRDTQYF. The CDR3 DNA sequence: TGTGCCAGCAGTGAAACTATCCCCGGGACAGGGCGGGATACGCAGTATTTT.

The genes are TRBV5-1 and TRBJ2-7, with TRBD1 matching over 11 bases. There are 16 residues in the CDR3. J was trimmed by 2 bases and V by 0 bases; bases with no gene match: 4. The germline CDR1 and CDR2 sequences are SGHRS and YFSETQ. Here the CDR3 DNA reads TGCGCCAGCAGCTTGGGCCTGGGACAGGGGGCCTACGAGCAGTACTTC. Protein: CASSLGLGQGAYEQYF.

In this sample, this clone turned up once. V and J are TRBV2 and TRBJ1-2, with 8 bases lining up with TRBD1. From germline, CDR1 is SNHLY and CDR2 FYNNEI. V lost 4 bases and J lost 1; bases outside the gene matches: 5. This CDR3 is built from 15 residues. This CDR3 is CASSVGTGNNYGYTF. The CDR3 nucleotides read TGTGCCAGCAGTGTTGGGACAGGAAATAACTATGGCTACACCTTC.

The chain has TRBV18 and TRBJ1-1; D gene ambiguous. V shed 3 bases and J shed 6 bases, with 35 bases lying between them. CDR1 is KGHSH and CDR2 is LQKENI in the germline V gene. The CDR3 consists of 21 residues. The CDR3 sequence is CASSPTQATMAAGRVGAEAFF. CDR3 in DNA: TGTGCCAGCTCACCCACTCAGGCGACAATGGCCGCCGGGAGGGTTGGCGCTGAAGCTTTCTTT.

The chain links TRBV18 to TRBJ2-5, with a tentative D call TRBD1 (5 bases). V shed 5 bases and J shed 2 bases, with 9 bases lying between them. Germline CDR1 reads KGHSH; CDR2 reads LQKENI. The CDR3 has 13 amino acids. The CDR3 protein is CASSSTVQETQYF. CDR3 DNA sequence: TGTGCCAGCTCATCGACAGTTCAAGAGACCCAGTACTTC.

The chain combines TRBV15 with TRBJ2-2; unclear D gene. V was trimmed by 3 bases and J by 1 base, leaving 12 bases between them. Germline assignment: CDR1 LNHNV and CDR2 YYDKDF (reference sequence). The CDR3 extends over 16 amino acids. The CDR3 region is CATSSLTVLNTGELFF. The CDR3 DNA reads as TGTGCCACCAGCAGTTTAACAGTCCTGAACACCGGGGAGCTGTTTTTT.

V and J are TRBV5-1 and TRBJ1-1; TRBD1 agrees at 8 bases. The V and J ends lost 4 bases and 1 base, in that order; junction bases with no gene match: 3. Germline loops: CDR1 SGHRS, CDR2 YFSETQ. The length of the CDR3 is 14 residues. CDR3 sequence reads: CASSPGQGNTEAFF. The CDR3 bases are TGCGCCAGCAGCCCAGGACAGGGGAACACTGAAGCTTTCTTT.

This clone occurred a few times. The chain links TRBV30 to TRBJ2-2; possibly TRBD2 for D (6 bases). Germline assignment: CDR1 GTSNPN and CDR2 SVGIG (reference sequence). There are 15 residues in the CDR3. V was trimmed by 2 bases and J by 3 bases, leaving 13 bases between them. The CDR3 is CAWSRFGEDTGELFF. CDR3 coding DNA: TGTGCCTGGAGTCGTTTCGGGGAGGACACCGGGGAGCTGTTTTTT.

This chain connects TRBV6-6 to TRBJ2-5, with D perhaps TRBD2 (6 bases). With 7 bases removed from V and 5 bases from J, the gap between germline ends came to 14 bases. CDR1 is MNHNY, CDR2 SVGAGI, per germline (reference sequence). The CDR3 length is 13 residues. The DNA of the CDR3 is TGTGCCAGCACCCCAGGTGGAGGGGAGACCCAGTACTTC. Translation gives CASTPGGGETQYF.

The chain joins TRBV7-9 to TRBJ2-5; 9 bases align to TRBD1. The DNA end lines up better with TRBJ2-7; the J call may be wrong. The CDR3 is 15 residues long. CDR1 is SEHNR, CDR2 FQNEAQ, per germline (reference sequence). The CDR3 here is CASSSKQGAPYEQYF. DNA for the CDR3: TGTGCCAGCAGCTCAAAACAGGGGGCCCCCTACGAGCAGTACTTC.

The chain joins TRBV5-1 to TRBJ2-7; TRBD2 matches at 8 bases. Germline V gene data show CDR1 as SGHRS and CDR2 as YFSETQ. V lost 5 bases to trimming and J lost 5 bases; unmatched junction nucleotides: 3. The CDR3 has 12 amino acids. CDR3 nucleotide sequence: TGCGCCAGCAGGCGGGGGGAGGACGAGCAGTACTTC. Residues: CASRRGEDEQYF.

V gene TRBV12-1 combines with J gene TRBJ2-2; the D segment call TRBD2 is taken from the table without a DNA check. TRBV12-1 is a documented pseudogene. The CDR3 totals 17 residues. The CDR3 is CASSGRPGLVGTGELFF. DNA of the CDR3: TGTGCCAGCAGCGGGCGGCCGGGACTAGTAGGCACCGGGGAGCTGTTTTTT.

This clone occurred a few times. This chain uses TRBV7-2 with TRBJ1-2; 8 bases fit TRBD1. V lost 3 bases, J lost 4 bases, and 10 bases stayed unmatched. This CDR3 contains 16 residues. Germline lookup yields CDR1 SGHTA and CDR2 FQGNSA. The CDR3 bases are TGTGCCAGCAGCTTTCAGGGGGCAGAAGTTAGCTATGGCTACACCTTC. Protein sequence: CASSFQGAEVSYGYTF.

This chain connects TRBV29-1 to TRBJ2-5; 7 bases map to TRBD1. The length of the CDR3 is 14 residues. Trimming took 6 bases from V and 5 from J; bases not matched to a gene: 12. Germline V gene sequence: CDR1 SQVTM, CDR2 ANQGSEA. CDR3 nucleotide sequence: TGCAGCGTCTACGGACAGGCTAGAAGGGAGACCCAGTACTTC. This encodes CSVYGQARRETQYF.

This sequence joins TRBV11-2 and TRBJ2-2; no clear D gene. CDR3 length: 12 amino acids. Looked up from germline, CDR1 is SGHAT and CDR2 is FQNNGV. V was clipped by 5 bases and J by 6 bases, with 7 bases between them. CDR3 nucleotides: TGTGCCAGCAGCCATAACTCCGGGGAGCTGTTTTTT. Translating it yields CASSHNSGELFF.

There are a few counts of this clone. The V call is TRBV5-1, the J call TRBJ2-5; D is unclear. V lost 1 base and J lost 2, with 6 bases in between. This CDR3 region has 13 residues. Per germline, CDR1 SGHRS and CDR2 YFSETQ. This chain's CDR3 is CASSLSQQETQYF. The DNA for the CDR3 is TGCGCCAGCAGCTTGTCACAGCAAGAGACCCAGTACTTC.

This clone was picked up a small number of times. The rearrangement links TRBV5-1 to TRBJ2-6, with 12 bases aligning to TRBD1. Unmatched junction bases numbered 7, after V lost 4 bases and J lost 5 bases. The germline V gene has CDR1 SGHRS and CDR2 YFSETQ. This CDR3 region has 17 residues. The chain's CDR3 is CASSHGTGGVRANVLTF. In DNA form, the CDR3 reads TGCGCCAGCAGCCATGGGACAGGGGGCGTAAGGGCCAACGTCCTGACTTTC. Full variable domain (rest looked up from reference TRBV5-1 and TRBJ2-6): KAGVTQTPRYLIKTRGQQVTLSCSPISGHRSVSWYQQTPGQGLQFLFEYFSETQRNKGNFPGRFSGRQFSNSRSEMNVSTLELGDSALYLCASSHGTGGVRANVLTFGAGSRLTVL.

V usage is TRBV6-5 and J usage is TRBJ1-4; D is ambiguous. The length of the CDR3 is 13 residues. Germline V lookup: CDR1 MNHEY, CDR2 SVGAGI. V lost 4 bases and J 3 bases, leaving 6 bases between the germline ends. Here the CDR3 reads CASSSWPNEKLFF. CDR3 coding DNA: TGTGCCAGCAGTTCTTGGCCTAATGAAAAACTGTTTTTT.

V and J are TRBV6-5 and TRBJ2-7; no clear D. Trimming took 2 bases from V and 0 from J, leaving 11 bases between them. Germline CDR1 MNHEY, CDR2 SVGAGI. The CDR3 has 15 residues. The CDR3 loop is CASSYAPGSSYEQYF. CDR3 in DNA: TGTGCCAGCAGTTACGCCCCGGGTTCCTCCTACGAGCAGTACTTC.

The V and J genes are TRBV6-1 and TRBJ2-7; TRBD1 aligns across 7 bases. The CDR3 is 16 amino acids. V trimming: 0 bases; J trimming: 1 base; junction bases outside the gene matches: 6. Germline assignment: CDR1 MNHNS and CDR2 SASEGT. The CDR3 coding sequence is TGTGCCAGCAGTGAAGCGCTTCAGGGACAGTCCTACGAGCAGTACTTC. It translates to CASSEALQGQSYEQYF.

The gene calls are TRBV5-1 and TRBJ2-6, with TRBD1 matching over 7 bases. Looked up from germline, CDR1 is SGHRS and CDR2 is YFSETQ. The V gene end was trimmed by 4 bases and the J gene end by 2 bases; junction bases not matched to a gene: 6. The CDR3 covers 16 residues. In DNA form, the CDR3 reads TGCGCCAGCAGCAGTCCCGACAGGGCTGGGGCCAACGTCCTGACTTTC. Translating it yields CASSSPDRAGANVLTF.

This chain connects TRBV23-1 to TRBJ2-1; 9 nucleotides align to TRBD2. TRBV23-1 is given ORF status, its function remaining uncertain. V dropped 2 bases and J dropped 10; count of bases not matched to a gene: 12. The CDR3 has 16 amino acids. This chain's CDR3 is CASSQAGGLLVVEQFF. The CDR3 DNA reads TGCGCCAGCAGTCAAGCGGGAGGGCTTCTTGTCGTGGAGCAGTTCTTC.

The chain recombines TRBV10-1 with TRBJ1-5, with 7 bases that match TRBD1. V gave up 4 bases and J gave up 0 bases; unmatched junction bases: 6. The CDR3 has 16 residues. Germline assignment: CDR1 WNHNN and CDR2 SYGVQD (reference sequence). The CDR3 loop is CASSGGQTYSNQPQHF. CDR3 DNA sequence: TGCGCCAGCAGTGGGGGACAGACCTATAGCAATCAGCCCCAGCATTTT.

This clone was counted a few times. The CDR3 loop reads CASSGDRNTEAFF. The CDR3 DNA reads as TGTGCCAGCAGTGGGGACAGAAACACTGAAGCTTTCTTT. The chain links TRBV25-1 to TRBJ1-1; 7 positions match TRBD1. The CDR3 spans 13 residues. The V and J ends lost 4 bases and 2 bases, in that order; junction bases with no gene match: 1. Germline CDR1 MGHDK, CDR2 SYGVNS.